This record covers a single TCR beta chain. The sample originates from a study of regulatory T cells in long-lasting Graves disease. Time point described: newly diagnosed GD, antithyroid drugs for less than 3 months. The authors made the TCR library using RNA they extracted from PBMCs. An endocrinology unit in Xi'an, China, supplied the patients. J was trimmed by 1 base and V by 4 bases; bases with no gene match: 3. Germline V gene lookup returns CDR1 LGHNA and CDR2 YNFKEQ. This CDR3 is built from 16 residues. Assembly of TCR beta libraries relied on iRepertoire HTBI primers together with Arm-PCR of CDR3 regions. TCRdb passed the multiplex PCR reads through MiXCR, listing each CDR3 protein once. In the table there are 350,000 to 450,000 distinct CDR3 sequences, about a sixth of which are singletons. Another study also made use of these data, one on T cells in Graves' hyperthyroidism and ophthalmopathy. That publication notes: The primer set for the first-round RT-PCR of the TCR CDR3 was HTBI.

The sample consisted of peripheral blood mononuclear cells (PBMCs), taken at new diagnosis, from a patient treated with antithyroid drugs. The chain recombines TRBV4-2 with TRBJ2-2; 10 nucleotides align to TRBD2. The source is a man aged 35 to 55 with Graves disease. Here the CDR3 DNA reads TGTGCCAGCAGCCCTCGGACTAGCGGGAACACCGGGGAGCTGTTTTTT. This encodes CASSPRTSGNTGELFF.